The clone carrying this T cell receptor beta chain was counted between two and nine times. The sample comes from a study of blood T cell repertoires in COVID-19. Looking at the study overall: Sample material is recorded as cDNA or gDNA derived from T cells, B-cell-depleted T cells, or PBMCs.

Trimming shortened V by 4 bases and J by 9 bases, and 10 bases separated the two germline ends. The germline V gene has CDR1 LNHDA and CDR2 SQIVND (reference sequence). The CDR3 spans 12 residues. Original processing notes: Reference gene primer amplification gave nucleated cell count estimates. Method: immunoSEQ multiplex PCR; TCRdb's copy keeps in-frame clones and lacks some. The DNA gave D and trimming, while V, J and clone size come from that table. The sample lists about 81,000 clones, about 86% seen once, with about 4.8% in the top ten. The receptor was isolated from a woman of 80 years or more with acute or convalescent COVID-19. Material: peripheral blood. The chain links TRBV19 to TRBJ2-1, with D uncertain. CDR3 amino acids: CASSKPLGEQFF. The DNA for the CDR3 is TGTGCCAGTAGTAAACCCCTCGGTGAGCAGTTCTTC.